This is a list of T cell receptor beta chains from one sample in a study of T cells after somatic rescue of genetic block. TCRdb's table, derived via immunoSEQ multiplex PCR, lists solely in-frame clones and lacks some. The top ten clones hold 12% to 15% of a sample with 15,000 or so clones, approximately 72% of them seen once. Sample: peripheral blood mononuclear cells (PBMCs). The receptor set was obtained from a boy aged 10-17 years. Both conserved end residues are part of each CDR3. A D gene is named only where the DNA matches it firmly. The size of a clone is reported for some rows only, either as once, few or many, or as a class for expanded clones.

d_call	v_call	j_call	clone_size	cdr3_aa	cdr3_nt
NA	TRBV7-7	TRBJ2-3	few	CASSPQERGTDTQYF	TGTGCCAGCAGCCCACAGGAACGGGGCACAGATACGCAGTATTTT
TRBD1	TRBV6-1	TRBJ2-5	NA	CASSEPFWDRGKETQYF	TGTGCCAGCAGTGAGCCATTCTGGGACAGGGGGAAAGAGACCCAGTACTTC
TRBD2	TRBV4-1	TRBJ2-1	NA	CASSQDNSGRREQFF	TGCGCCAGCAGCCAAGATAACAGCGGGAGACGGGAGCAGTTCTTC
TRBD1	TRBV7-9	TRBJ1-4	medium-sized	CASSLGGGTEGLFF	TGTGCCAGCAGCTTAGGAGGGGGGACAGAGGGACTGTTTTTT
NA	TRBV4-1	TRBJ1-1	NA	CASSQGRGPNTEAFF	TGCGCCAGCAGCCAAGGACGAGGCCCGAACACTGAAGCTTTCTTT
NA	TRBV7-5	TRBJ2-7	few	CARSLVPYEQYF	TGTGCCAGAAGCTTAGTACCCTACGAGCAGTACTTC
NA	TRBV2	TRBJ2-1	NA	CASSAEGRVSYNEQFF	TGTGCCAGCAGTGCCGAAGGCAGGGTCTCCTACAATGAGCAGTTCTTC
TRBD1	TRBV10-2	TRBJ2-7	medium-sized	CASSESMSGTGDEQYF	TGCGCCAGCAGTGAGTCGATGAGCGGGACAGGGGATGAGCAGTACTTC
TRBD2	TRBV11-2	TRBJ2-5	once	CATSTTGLSGVQETQYF	TGTGCCACCTCGACGACCGGGTTGAGCGGGGTCCAAGAGACCCAGTACTTC
NA	TRBV6-6	TRBJ1-4	NA	CASRQIRVNEKLFF	TGTGCCAGCAGGCAGATTCGGGTTAATGAAAAACTGTTTTTT
TRBD1	TRBV9	TRBJ2-2	NA	CASSVARGFGGELFF	TGTGCCAGCAGCGTAGCCAGGGGGTTTGGCGGGGAGCTGTTTTTT
NA	TRBV10-3	TRBJ1-1	NA	CAVGTDNGDTEAFF	TGTGCCGTCGGGACTGACAATGGGGACACTGAAGCTTTCTTT
NA	TRBV5-1	TRBJ1-6	NA	CASSPDKYKNSPLHF	TGCGCCAGCAGCCCAGACAAGTATAAGAATTCACCCCTCCACTTT
NA	TRBV5-4	TRBJ1-3	NA	CASSPTGLGNTIYF	TGTGCCAGCAGCCCCACAGGGCTTGGAAACACCATATATTTT
TRBD1	TRBV5-4	TRBJ1-2	NA	CASSLDRDHYGYTF	TGTGCCAGCAGTCTAGACAGGGACCACTATGGCTACACCTTC
NA	TRBV19	TRBJ2-1	NA	CASSSRKGTPSLRNNEQFF	TGTGCCAGTAGTAGTAGGAAGGGGACCCCTTCGTTGAGGAACAATGAGCAGTTCTTC
NA	TRBV19	TRBJ2-7	few	CASSTGRPSYEQYF	TGTGCCAGTAGTACCGGCCGACCCTCCTACGAGCAGTACTTC
TRBD2	TRBV2	TRBJ2-7	NA	CAGRDSPGLRGEQYF	TGTGCCGGCAGAGACTCCCCGGGACTGCGGGGGGAGCAGTACTTC
NA	TRBV6-5	TRBJ1-1	NA	CASSYQNTEAFF	TGTGCCAGCAGTTACCAAAACACTGAAGCTTTCTTT
TRBD2	TRBV9	TRBJ2-1	few	CASSLPGLGYNEQFF	TGTGCCAGCAGCCTTCCGGGACTAGGCTACAATGAGCAGTTCTTC
TRBD2	TRBV18	TRBJ2-7	NA	CASSPWTSGISYEQYF	TGTGCCAGCTCACCTTGGACTAGCGGGATCTCCTACGAGCAGTACTTC
NA	TRBV5-1	TRBJ2-5	NA	CASSLAGSQETQYF	TGCGCCAGCAGCTTGGCCGGATCCCAAGAGACCCAGTACTTC
TRBD1	TRBV19	TRBJ2-7	medium-sized	CASSEQGASPYEQYF	TGTGCCAGTAGCGAACAGGGGGCCTCTCCCTACGAGCAGTACTTC
NA	TRBV19	TRBJ2-7	NA	CASSVRVDYEQYF	TGTGCCAGTAGTGTTAGGGTGGACTACGAGCAGTACTTC
NA	TRBV21-1	TRBJ2-7	NA	CASKAGTASAYEQYF	TGTGCCAGCAAGGCCGGGACAGCTTCCGCTTACGAGCAGTACTTC
NA	TRBV30	TRBJ1-6	NA	CAWSHEGGSSSYNSPLHF	TGTGCCTGGAGTCACGAGGGGGGCTCTAGCTCCTATAATTCACCCCTCCACTTT
NA	TRBV5-1	TRBJ2-1	NA	CASSFGGYNEQFF	TGCGCCAGCAGCTTCGGAGGGTACAATGAGCAGTTCTTC
NA	TRBV7-9	TRBJ1-3	NA	CASTYSGNTIYF	TGTGCCAGCACTTACTCTGGAAACACCATATATTTT
NA	TRBV7-3	TRBJ2-7	few	CASIHVRGPGAYEQYF	TGTGCCAGCATCCACGTCCGCGGTCCGGGGGCGTACGAGCAGTACTTC
TRBD1	TRBV27	TRBJ1-4	NA	CASRRTGEREKLFF	TGTGCCAGCAGGAGGACAGGAGAGAGAGAAAAACTGTTTTTT
TRBD1	TRBV2	TRBJ2-2	NA	CASSGDSPTGELFF	TGTGCCAGCAGTGGGGACAGCCCAACCGGGGAGCTGTTTTTT
TRBD1	TRBV6-1	TRBJ2-2	once	CASRWTGGTGELFF	TGTGCCAGCAGATGGACAGGGGGCACCGGGGAGCTGTTTTTT